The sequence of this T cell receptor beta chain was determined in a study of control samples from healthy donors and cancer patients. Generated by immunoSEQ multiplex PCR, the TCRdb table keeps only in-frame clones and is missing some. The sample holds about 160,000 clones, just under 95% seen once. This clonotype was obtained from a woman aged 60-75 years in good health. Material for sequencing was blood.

DNA of the CDR3: TGCGCCAGCAGCCAAGTAGGGTTGAGCGAGCAGTACTTC. Amino acid sequence: CASSQVGLSEQYF. This chain links TRBV4-1 with TRBJ2-7; D remains ambiguous. V gave up 1 base and J gave up 6 bases, with 10 bases separating them. Germline values: CDR1 MGHRA, CDR2 YSYEKL. The CDR3 extends over 13 amino acids.